These 29 T cell receptor beta chains share one sample of origin, sequenced in a study of T cells in Graves' hyperthyroidism and ophthalmopathy. Amplification of TCR beta CDR3 regions used RNA as the template. The primer set for the first-round RT-PCR of the TCR CDR3 was HTBI. Via MiXCR, TCRdb re-called the multiplex PCR reads, giving one row per CDR3 protein. Seen here are 700,000 to 850,000 distinct CDR3 sequences, approximately 40% observed once, and the top ten hold roughly 31%. Input material: blood. The receptors were gathered from a woman aged 40 to 50 with Graves' hyperthyroidism.

This rearrangement joins TRBV7-2 to TRBJ2-5; unclear D gene. V shed 3 bases and J shed 3 bases, with 11 bases lying between them. Germline CDR1 is SGHTA and CDR2 is FQGNSA. The CDR3 contains 14 residues. CDR3: CASSFSAFEETQYF. The CDR3 region has the DNA TGTGCCAGCAGCTTTTCAGCGTTCGAAGAGACCCAGTACTTC. The full variable domain, its missing parts supplied by reference TRBV7-2 and TRBJ2-5, is GAGVSQSPSNKVTEKGKDVELRCDPISGHTALYWYRQSLGQGLEFLIYFQGNSAPDKSGLPSDRFSAERTGGSVSTLTIQRTQQEDSAVYLCASSFSAFEETQYFGPGTRLLVL.

This sequence joins TRBV7-2 and TRBJ2-5; perhaps TRBD1 as D (5 bases). Germline V gene data show CDR1 as SGHTA and CDR2 as FQGNSA. Trimming removed 3 bases from V and 2 bases from J, with 16 bases in between. The CDR3 is 16 amino acids. In DNA form, the CDR3 reads TGTGCCAGCAGCTTGTTGGGGCAGCGATTTCAAGAGACCCAGTACTTC. It specifies CASSLLGQRFQETQYF.

This clonotype was seen ten or more times. J is TRBJ1-5 and V is TRBV10-3, with a weak D call TRBD1 (5 bases). This CDR3 is built from 16 residues. CDR1 ENHRY and CDR2 SYGVKD come from the germline V gene. V dropped 2 bases and J dropped 4 bases, with 15 bases sitting between them. This CDR3 is CAISEAGTVGNQPQHF. CDR3 nucleotides: TGTGCCATCAGTGAGGCCGGGACCGTTGGAAATCAGCCCCAGCATTTT.

The genes are TRBV27 and TRBJ1-5, with D perhaps matching TRBD1 (5 bases). CDR3 length equals 13 residues. Germline CDR1 reads MNHEY; CDR2 reads SMNVEV (reference sequence). V dropped 5 bases and J dropped 3 bases, with 8 bases sitting between them. The CDR3 sequence is CASSAGYNQPQHF. CDR3 DNA: TGTGCCAGCAGTGCAGGGTACAATCAGCCCCAGCATTTT.

This clonotype appeared many times. The J gene is TRBJ1-2, the V gene TRBV10-2; no firm D call. Germline lookup yields CDR1 WSHSY and CDR2 SAAADI. V was trimmed by 3 bases and J by 4 bases, leaving 12 bases between them. The CDR3 covers 14 residues. This CDR3 reads CASSDGSRAYGYTF. The DNA of the CDR3 is TGCGCCAGCAGTGACGGTTCGAGGGCCTATGGCTACACCTTC.

Comments on this clonotype: A clone one base away is much larger, so this may be a read error. The rearrangement links TRBV7-3 to TRBJ1-1; no clear D. Trimming cost V 5 bases and J 10 bases, with 20 bases left between them. The CDR3 contains 14 residues. From germline, CDR1 is SGHTA and CDR2 FQGTGA. The CDR3 spells CASSPPRRHQGAFF. CDR3 DNA sequence: TGTGCCAGCAGCCCCCCGAGGAGACACCAAGGAGCTTTCTTT.

This clonotype has just a few counts. The V gene is TRBV14, the J gene TRBJ2-2; D gene uncertain. The germline gives CDR1 SGHDN, CDR2 FVKESK. This CDR3 has 12 amino acids. V was pared by 4 bases and J by 8 bases, with 8 bases between. CDR3 bases: TGTGCCAGCAGCCGCTTATTTGGGGAGCTGTTTTTT. Amino acids: CASSRLFGELFF. The complete variable domain, with remaining parts taken from reference TRBV14 and TRBJ2-2, reads EAGVTQFPSHSVIEKGQTVTLRCDPISGHDNLYWYRRVMGKEIKFLLHFVKESKQDESGMPNNRFLAERTGGTYSTLKVQPAELEDSGVYFCASSRLFGELFFGEGSRLTVL.

This clonotype showed up many times. The chain combines TRBV6-5 with TRBJ2-2, with a weak D call TRBD1 (5 bases). The CDR3 consists of 15 residues. From germline, CDR1 is MNHEY and CDR2 SVGAGI. Between the trimmed V and J ends, which lost 7 bases and 1 base, there was a span of 13 bases. CDR3 DNA sequence: TGTGCCAGCACCCTAGGGGCGTGGAACACCGGGGAGCTGTTTTTT. It yields the protein CASTLGAWNTGELFF.

There are many counts of this clonotype. This chain links TRBV19 with TRBJ1-5; D is possibly TRBD1 (5 bases). The CDR3 extends over 15 amino acids. Between the trimmed V and J ends, which lost 3 bases and 11 bases, there was a span of 20 bases. Germline loops: CDR1 LNHDA, CDR2 SQIVND (reference sequence). CDR3 in DNA: TGTGCCAGTAGTATCTGGGAAGTAGGACAATCAGCCCAGCATTTT. This sequence encodes CASSIWEVGQSAQHF. Drawing the rest from reference TRBV19 and TRBJ1-5, the complete variable domain is DGGITQSPKYLFRKEGQNVTLSCEQNLNHDAMYWYRQDPGQGLRLIYYSQIVNDFQKGDIAEGYSVSREKKESFPLTVTSAQKNPTAFYLCASSIWEVGQSAQHFGDGTRLSIL.

This clonotype was observed many times. The chain recombines TRBV7-2 with TRBJ1-5, with D hard to call. V was shortened by 1 base and J by 6 bases, with 7 bases between the two germline ends. Germline CDR1 and CDR2: SGHTA and FQGNSA. The CDR3 is made up of 13 amino acids. CDR3 sequence: CASSLGFSQPQHF. The CDR3 nucleotides read TGTGCCAGCAGCTTAGGTTTTAGTCAGCCCCAGCATTTT.

CDR3 sequence reads: CASSFSTGGLGSSGNTIYF. In nucleotides, the CDR3 is TGTGCCAGCAGCTTTTCCACAGGGGGACTAGGTTCCTCTGGAAACACCATATATTTT. V and J are TRBV7-9 and TRBJ1-3, with 8 nucleotides matching TRBD1. There are 19 residues in the CDR3. In germline, CDR1 is SEHNR, CDR2 FQNEAQ (reference sequence). The trim removed 3 bases at V and 0 bases at J, leaving 13 bases unmatched.

The count of this clonotype is one. V gene TRBV28 combines with J gene TRBJ2-7, with no clear D. Germline CDR1 is MDHEN and CDR2 is SYDVKM. The CDR3 is 12 amino acids. Trimming stripped 8 bases from V and 3 bases from J, with 11 bases between. The CDR3, as DNA: TGTGCCAGCGCGGTAGGCGACTACGAGCAGTACTTC. It encodes CASAVGDYEQYF.

The CDR3: CAGASSLGTSNEQYF. The CDR3 region has the DNA TGTGCCGGAGCCAGCAGCTTGGGGACTAGCAACGAGCAGTACTTC. V gene TRBV7-9 combines with J gene TRBJ2-7, with TRBD2 matching 9 bases. Germline CDR1 SEHNR, CDR2 FQNEAQ (reference sequence). The CDR3 runs to 15 residues. After removal of 11 bases from V and 5 bases from J, the junction contained 16 bases not matched to a gene.

The chain carries TRBV20-1 and TRBJ2-3, with 12 bases identical to TRBD2. The J segment lost 3 bases and the V segment lost 6 bases, leaving 1 base of the junction unmatched. CDR1 and CDR2 from the germline V gene are DFQATT and SNEGSKA (reference sequence). This CDR3 has 13 amino acids. The CDR3, as DNA: TGCAGTGCCGGACTAGCGGGGACAGATACGCAGTATTTT. Protein product: CSAGLAGTDTQYF.

This clonotype was counted ten times or more. This sequence joins TRBV25-1 and TRBJ1-2, with 9 bases matching TRBD1. V dropped 7 bases and J dropped 2; count of bases not matched to a gene: 8. This CDR3 spans 15 amino acids. Germline loops: CDR1 MGHDK, CDR2 SYGVNS. In DNA form, the CDR3 reads TGTGCCAGCACTTCGACGGGACAGGGAAACTATGGCTACACCTTC. It translates to CASTSTGQGNYGYTF.

This clonotype was picked up many times. This chain joins TRBV29-1 and TRBJ1-5, with 9 bases that match TRBD1. The germline gives CDR1 SQVTM, CDR2 ANQGSEA. The CDR3 covers 13 residues. Trimming at V came to 7 bases and at J to 3 bases, leaving 4 bases not matched to a gene. CDR3 region: CSARTGVNQPQHF. In nucleotides, the CDR3 is TGCAGCGCTAGGACAGGGGTCAATCAGCCCCAGCATTTT.

Ten or more counts support this clonotype. The J gene is TRBJ1-1, the V gene TRBV7-3; D is uncertain. Germline V lookup: CDR1 SGHTA, CDR2 FQGTGA. V lost 3 bases, J lost 5 bases, and 10 bases lay in between. CDR3 size: 13 residues. The DNA of the CDR3 is TGTGCCAGCAGCTTTGACGGCCGAACTGAAGCTTTCTTT. Its protein product is CASSFDGRTEAFF.

This clonotype came up many times. CDR3 loop: CASSEINQETQYF. CDR3 DNA sequence: TGTGCCAGCAGTGAAATCAACCAAGAGACCCAGTACTTC. The chain joins TRBV25-1 to TRBJ2-5; no reliable D call. CDR3 length: 13 amino acids. Per germline, CDR1 MGHDK and CDR2 SYGVNS. Trimming pared 2 bases from V and 0 bases from J, leaving 4 bases between. Full variable domain (rest looked up from reference TRBV25-1 and TRBJ2-5): EADIYQTPRYLVIGTGKKITLECSQTMGHDKMYWYQQDPGMELHLIHYSYGVNSTEKGDLSSESTVSRIRTEHFPLTLESARPSHTSQYLCASSEINQETQYFGPGTRLLVL.

The chain joins TRBV10-3 to TRBJ2-7; D possibly uses TRBD1 or TRBD2 (6 bases each). V was clipped by 7 bases and J by 7 bases, with 17 bases between them. This CDR3 contains 13 residues. Germline CDR1 and CDR2: ENHRY and SYGVKD. The CDR3 region is CAITPLGGNEQYF. CDR3 DNA sequence: TGTGCCATCACGCCTCTGGGGGGCAATGAGCAGTACTTC.

This clonotype has ten or more counts. This chain joins TRBV10-3 and TRBJ2-5; 9 nucleotides line up with TRBD1. This CDR3 is built from 15 residues. Germline V gene data show CDR1 as ENHRY and CDR2 as SYGVKD. Trimming removed 10 bases from V and 2 bases from J; junction bases left unmatched: 11. CDR3 coding DNA: TGTGCCACGAAGCCACAGGGGGCGGAACAAGAGACCCAGTACTTC. It is translated as CATKPQGAEQETQYF.

Note on this clonotype: A much larger clone lies a single base off, so this may be a read error. The CDR3, as DNA: TGTGCCAGCAGTCTAGAGGAAAGTAGAGAGACCCAGTACTTC. The encoded protein is CASSLEESRETQYF. The V call is TRBV7-2, the J call TRBJ2-5; D unclear. The CDR3 has 14 residues. Germline V gene lookup returns CDR1 SGHTA and CDR2 FQGNSA. The ends were cut back, 6 bases at V and 4 bases at J, with 15 bases in the middle.

This clonotype has only a few counts. The chain links TRBV20-1 to TRBJ1-6; 7 bases fit TRBD1. The CDR3 is 16 amino acids. The V gene end was trimmed by 0 bases and the J gene end by 7 bases; junction bases not matched to a gene: 9. Germline V lookup: CDR1 DFQATT, CDR2 SNEGSKA (reference sequence). CDR3 bases: TGCAGTGCTAGAGACAGACGACAGGGAGTGAATTCACCCCTCCACTTT. This encodes CSARDRRQGVNSPLHF.

Comments on this clonotype: Since the CDR3 does not end with the conserved phenylalanine or tryptophan, this likely comes from a read error. The chain employs TRBV14 and TRBJ2-7, with 8 nucleotides matching TRBD1. Trimming at V came to 2 bases and at J to 3 bases, leaving 6 bases not matched to a gene. The germline V gene has CDR1 SGHDN and CDR2 FVKESK. CDR3 length equals 15 residues. The CDR3 is CASSQPGTGSYEQYL. CDR3 coding DNA: TGTGCCAGCAGCCAACCCGGGACAGGAAGCTACGAGCAGTACCTC.

This chain links TRBV7-2 with TRBJ1-1; the D gene is possibly TRBD1 (5 bases). CDR3 size: 16 residues. V was trimmed by 4 bases and J by 5 bases, leaving 20 bases between them. The germline V gene has CDR1 SGHTA and CDR2 FQGNSA. CDR3 in amino acids: CASSYTNGGDLTEAFF. The CDR3 DNA reads TGTGCCAGCAGCTATACTAATGGGGGGGACCTTACTGAAGCTTTCTTT.

This clonotype was seen a handful of times. The rearrangement links TRBV19 to TRBJ2-7; D possibly corresponds to TRBD1 (7 bases). Germline V gene data show CDR1 as LNHDA and CDR2 as SQIVND (reference sequence). This CDR3 comprises 15 residues. Trimming removed 1 base at V and 3 bases at J, with 13 bases between. CDR3 nucleotide sequence: TGTGCCAGTAGTATAGCGGAGGGGGCACACTACGAGCAGTACTTC. It specifies CASSIAEGAHYEQYF.

This clonotype was found many times. The chain combines TRBV7-6 with TRBJ1-6; D is ambiguous. CDR1 is SGHVS and CDR2 is FNYEAQ in the germline V gene. Trimming took off 5 bases at V and 0 bases at J, with 5 bases between the two ends. The CDR3 is 14 amino acids. The DNA for the CDR3 is TGTGCCAGCAGCCCGAGCTCCTATAATTCACCCCTCCACTTT. Translation gives CASSPSSYNSPLHF.

CDR3 in amino acids: CASSQDFSGGIAPSDYGYTF. CDR3 DNA sequence: TGTGCCAGCAGCCAAGATTTTTCCGGGGGCATAGCACCCTCCGACTATGGCTACACCTTC. The chain recombines TRBV7-9 with TRBJ1-2, with D perhaps matching TRBD1 (6 bases). In germline, CDR1 is SEHNR, CDR2 FQNEAQ (reference sequence). V was cut by 5 bases and J by 3 bases, with 31 bases left in between. This CDR3 is built from 20 residues.

On this clonotype itself: A read error may produce the germline difference seen at one junction end. This chain connects TRBV7-2 to TRBJ2-3; the D is unclear. The germline CDR1 and CDR2 sequences are SGHTA and FQGNSA. The CDR3 runs to 13 residues. For the CDR3, the DNA is TGTGTCAGCAGCCCCTATGTGCAGGATACGCAGTATTTT. Translation gives CVSSPYVQDTQYF.

V gene TRBV29-1 combines with J gene TRBJ2-5; perhaps TRBD2 as D (6 bases). The length of the CDR3 is 18 residues. The germline V gene encodes CDR1 SQVTM and CDR2 ANQGSEA. V lost 3 bases, J lost 7 bases, and 30 bases lay in between. CDR3: CSVDDGGWSRQPTLTQYF. CDR3 DNA sequence: TGCAGCGTTGACGACGGGGGATGGTCGAGGCAGCCCACGTTGACCCAGTACTTC. The full variable domain, completed using reference TRBV29-1 and TRBJ2-5, is SAVISQKPSRDICQRGTSLTIQCQVDSQVTMMFWYRQQPGQSLTLIATANQGSEATYESGFVIDKFPISRPNLTFSTLTVSNMSPEDSSIYLCSVDDGGWSRQPTLTQYFGPGTRLLVL.